Listed below are T cell receptor beta chains from one sample, sequenced in a study of blood T cell repertoires in COVID-19. Measured with immunoSEQ multiplex PCR; TCRdb has only the in-frame clones, and not every one. There are about 120,000 clones in the sample; 84% occur only once, and over 3% lies in the top ten. The material sequenced was PBMCs or T cells enriched from blood (not recorded which). The source is a woman aged 30 to 39 who had recovered from COVID-19. CDR3s leave out the opening cysteine and the closing phenylalanine or tryptophan. D genes are given only for firm matches.

v_call,d_call,j_call,cdr3_aa
TRBV5-6,TRBD1,TRBJ2-3,ASSIGTGGFTDTQY
TRBV2,TRBD1,TRBJ1-1,ASRLQGASTEAF
TRBV28,TRBD1,TRBJ2-7,ASSSYRGVSYEQY
TRBV7-8,NA,TRBJ2-6,ASSVGTIPGANVLT
TRBV4-3,TRBD2,TRBJ2-7,ASSLRLAGVGEQY
TRBV7-5,NA,TRBJ2-7,VRTFLPGTSGKATYEQY
TRBV14,TRBD1,TRBJ1-1,ASSQNRGLITEAF
TRBV10-1,TRBD1,TRBJ1-6,ASGELVNRDREDNSPLH
TRBV28,NA,TRBJ2-7,ASNPNGGPFYEQY
TRBV5-4,TRBD2,TRBJ2-3,ASSPLLAGETDTQY
TRBV21-1,NA,TRBJ2-5,ASSIFGYQETQY
TRBV28,TRBD1,TRBJ1-1,ASSLIPAGGTEAF
TRBV11-2,TRBD1,TRBJ2-3,ASSLVRDSSTDTQY
TRBV15,TRBD2,TRBJ2-7,ATSSRPWTSGSPRGYEQY
TRBV28,TRBD2,TRBJ2-2,ASSLWRLAGGPGELF
TRBV4-3,NA,TRBJ2-1,ASSQVGARDNEQF